The entry that follows covers one TCR beta chain sequence. Its antigen is still unknown. Base qualities are not provided; no much larger clone lies one nucleotide away. This specimen belongs to a study of blood T cell repertoires in COVID-19 (dated by TCRdb to about 2020). In terms of the full investigation: Collaborator samples came from the United States, Italy and Spain and covered acute and convalescent phases of COVID-19. The material from the prospective study consisted of cDNA or gDNA derived from T cells, B-cell-depleted T cells, or PBMCs. Subjects who had been exposed to COVID-19, were actively infected with it, or had recovered from it provided the deeply sampled blood TCRbeta repertoires that made up the dataset. The repertoires were released in a freely available public database meant as a resource for research on the immune response to SARS-CoV-2. Samples came from the ongoing ImmuneRACE study (first 160 participants) plus 1,254 subjects from 6 global collaborators. Nearly every sample came with metadata listing a de-identified subject ID, COVID-19 status, age in years and sex. Where HLA class I and class II types were available, the types were taken from metadata supplied by the sample provider, not from assay-based typing.

One collaborating source in Seattle enrolled patients during active infection and followed them longitudinally through the course of disease. Each collaborating institution followed its own protocols to collect whole blood in K2EDTA tubes. For TCRbeta analysis, collaborators shipped samples as frozen whole blood, isolated PBMCs, or DNA extracted from either of those sample types. TCRbeta CDR3 regions were amplified from genomic DNA by means of the immunoSEQ Assay, a bias-controlled multiplex PCR. The paper's processing steps were these. The number of nucleated cells in each sample was estimated from the amplification of reference gene primers within the assay. To quantify the absolute abundance of each unique TCRbeta CDR3 rearrangement, sequence reads were collapsed and filtered. For each sample, productive Simpson clonality was calculated as the square root of Simpson's diversity index over productive rearrangements. TCRdb obtained this table from immuneACCESS and retained in-frame rearrangements with V and J assigned. These tables miss some clones; where compared with another copy, unresolved V genes account for less than half of the shortfall, and the remainder is unexplained. That table is the source of V, J and clone size, and D and trimming were worked out from the DNA. Within this sample are about 300,000 clones, with roughly 83% of them counted one time only. Roughly 1.5% of the sample lies in the top ten.

On the study overall, not on this receptor specifically: Clinical and demographic metadata were provided uncurated, with the amount varying by source and participant.

The receptor's source is a human donor with COVID-19, enrolled during active disease. The donor label of this sample is uncertain. The source material was peripheral blood.

The DNA sequence reads TGTGCCAGCGGCTCTCTAGCGGGAGGCGGCAATGAGCAGTTCTTC. This yields the protein CASGSLAGGGNEQFF. The sequence links TRBV28 to TRBJ2-1; 11 central nucleotides agree with TRBD2. The CDR3 runs 15 amino acids, cysteine and phenylalanine included. Left in the record is the CDR3 DNA by itself, 45 bases read in frame from the first base. At the junction V is shortened by 8 bases and J by 6 bases; bases outside the gene matches: 9. The germline V gene supplies CDR1 MDHEN and CDR2 SYDVKM.